This is a list of T cell receptor beta chains from one sample in a study of OX40 agonist ivuxolimab in advanced cancers. TCRdb's table, derived via immunoSEQ multiplex PCR, lists solely in-frame clones and lacks some. The sample lists approximately 65,000 clones, roughly 85% seen once, with approximately 11% in the top ten. This specimen was CD4+ or CD8+ T cells sorted from blood, taken in a trial of the OX40 agonist ivuxolimab. The source is an adult with an advanced solid tumor such as melanoma, head and neck, liver or kidney cancer. Both conserved end residues are part of each CDR3. A D gene is named only where the DNA matches it firmly. Some rows mark clone size as missing; the rest say once, few, many or name a class of expanded clone.

CDR3	DNA	J	V	D	size
CASSPEGTEAFF	TGTGCCAGCAGCCCCGAGGGGACGGAAGCTTTCTTT	TRBJ1-1	TRBV7-9	NA	NA
CASSLSEGRGGYTF	TGTGCCAGCAGTTTATCGGAGGGGCGGGGTGGCTACACCTTC	TRBJ1-2	TRBV28	NA	NA
CASSQANFVGETQYF	TGTGCCAGCAGCCAGGCGAATTTTGTTGGAGAGACCCAGTACTTC	TRBJ2-5	TRBV14	NA	NA
CASSLQRGGTDTQYF	TGTGCCAGCAGTCTGCAGCGGGGGGGCACAGATACGCAGTATTTT	TRBJ2-3	TRBV2	TRBD2	NA
CASSPSNTGELFF	TGTGCCAGCAGCCCCTCGAACACCGGGGAGCTGTTTTTT	TRBJ2-2	TRBV5-6	NA	NA
CASSLWTSGGGELFF	TGTGCCAGCAGTTTATGGACTAGCGGAGGGGGGGAGCTGTTTTTT	TRBJ2-2	TRBV27	TRBD2	NA
CAWGRARLNEKLFF	TGTGCCTGGGGGAGAGCCCGTCTAAATGAAAAACTGTTTTTT	TRBJ1-4	TRBV2	NA	NA
CASSPYPPAPILAVYNEQFF	TGTGCCAGCTCACCATATCCCCCAGCCCCTATACTAGCGGTCTACAATGAGCAGTTCTTC	TRBJ2-1	TRBV18	TRBD2	NA
CASSHPTGGTDNEQFF	TGCGCCAGCAGCCACCCCACAGGGGGCACGGACAATGAGCAGTTCTTC	TRBJ2-1	TRBV4-1	TRBD1	few
CASSGKGAAGGYTF	TGTGCCAGCAGTGGCAAGGGGGCGGCTGGTGGCTACACCTTC	TRBJ1-2	TRBV2	TRBD1	NA
CASRGSGDGGYIQYF	TGTGCCAGCAGGGGCTCGGGAGACGGCGGATACATTCAGTACTTC	TRBJ2-4	TRBV2	NA	NA
CSASHDSGAFF	TGCAGTGCTAGCCACGACAGCGGGGCTTTCTTT	TRBJ1-1	TRBV20-1	NA	once
CASSPARLNTGELFF	TGTGCCAGCAGCCCTGCCAGGTTGAACACCGGGGAGCTGTTTTTT	TRBJ2-2	TRBV27	NA	NA
CTSSQAVETSKSGELFF	TGCACCAGCAGCCAAGCGGTGGAGACTAGTAAATCCGGGGAGCTGTTTTTT	TRBJ2-2	TRBV1	NA	NA
CASSPPGAEAFF	TGTGCCAGCAGTCCTCCAGGGGCTGAAGCTTTCTTT	TRBJ1-1	TRBV6-6	NA	few
CASSLCQGQRHRNSPLHF	TGTGCCAGCAGCTTATGTCAGGGGCAGAGGCATCGTAATTCACCCCTCCACTTT	TRBJ1-6	TRBV7-4	NA	NA
CASSQVQRTNYGYTF	TGCGCCAGCAGCCAAGTTCAGCGGACTAACTATGGCTACACCTTC	TRBJ1-2	TRBV4-1	NA	few
CASSPGRGLAYEQYF	TGTGCCAGCAGCCCGGGCAGGGGGCTCGCTTACGAGCAGTACTTC	TRBJ2-7	TRBV13	TRBD1	NA
CASSLEQGQVTEAFF	TGTGCCAGCAGCTTAGAGCAGGGGCAAGTCACTGAAGCTTTCTTT	TRBJ1-1	TRBV7-8	NA	NA
CAISEFGGNSPLHF	TGTGCCATCAGTGAGTTCGGTGGTAATTCACCCCTCCACTTT	TRBJ1-6	TRBV10-3	NA	once
CASTGKGKGPNQPQHF	TGTGCCAGCACTGGCAAGGGAAAGGGGCCCAATCAGCCCCAGCATTTT	TRBJ1-5	TRBV2	NA	NA
CASSDPRQEAFF	TGTGCCAGCAGTGACCCTCGACAGGAGGCTTTCTTT	TRBJ1-1	TRBV2	NA	NA
CASSPSQGNTEAFF	TGCGCCAGCAGCCCATCTCAGGGGAACACTGAAGCTTTCTTT	TRBJ1-1	TRBV4-3	NA	NA
CASSLGAVPYEQYF	TGTGCCAGCAGTCTAGGGGCGGTCCCCTACGAGCAGTACTTC	TRBJ2-7	TRBV27	NA	once
CASTKGTENQPQHF	TGTGCCAGCACCAAAGGGACGGAGAATCAGCCCCAGCATTTT	TRBJ1-5	TRBV9	NA	NA
CASSQGTGVNYGYTF	TGCGCCAGCAGCCAAGGGACAGGGGTTAACTATGGCTACACCTTC	TRBJ1-2	TRBV4-3	TRBD1	NA
CASSEGMGQPQHF	TGTGCCAGCAGTGAAGGGATGGGGCAGCCCCAGCATTTT	TRBJ1-5	TRBV6-4	NA	NA
CASSLERTGGGELFF	TGCGCCAGCAGCTTGGAGAGGACAGGGGGTGGGGAGCTGTTTTTT	TRBJ2-2	TRBV5-1	TRBD1	NA
CASSWNRNSLAKNIQYF	TGCGCCAGCAGCTGGAACAGGAATTCCTTAGCCAAAAACATTCAGTACTTC	TRBJ2-4	TRBV5-1	NA	NA
CSVEVVPRSYNEQFF	TGCAGCGTTGAGGTCGTACCGCGCTCCTACAATGAGCAGTTCTTC	TRBJ2-1	TRBV29-1	NA	NA
CASSQGGESFNSPLHF	TGCGCCAGCAGCCAAGGAGGGGAGTCTTTTAATTCACCCCTCCACTTT	TRBJ1-6	TRBV4-1	NA	NA
CASSEADLGGTEAFF	TGTGCCAGCAGTGAAGCGGACCTCGGCGGGACAGAAGCTTTCTTT	TRBJ1-1	TRBV2	NA	NA
CASSYSDGTGRYTF	TGTGCCAGCAGTTACTCGGACGGCACGGGGCGCTACACCTTC	TRBJ1-2	TRBV6-5	NA	NA
CASSYRTGAEDTQYF	TGTGCCAGCAGCTACCGGACAGGGGCGGAAGATACGCAGTATTTT	TRBJ2-3	TRBV7-2	TRBD1	NA
CASSGDSLALRAFF	TGTGCCAGCAGCGGGGACAGCTTAGCTCTGCGCGCTTTCTTT	TRBJ1-1	TRBV7-9	TRBD1	NA
CASSLEGAGNTEAFF	TGTGCCAGCAGCTTAGAGGGGGCGGGGAACACTGAAGCTTTCTTT	TRBJ1-1	TRBV7-2	TRBD1	NA
CASSEVDRWAYEQYF	TGTGCCAGCAGTGAGGTCGACCGGTGGGCCTACGAGCAGTACTTC	TRBJ2-7	TRBV6-1	NA	NA
CASSLDRGSYNEQFF	TGCGCCAGCAGTCTGGACAGGGGGTCCTACAATGAGCAGTTCTTC	TRBJ2-1	TRBV10-1	TRBD1	once
CASSLGRAPNEQFF	TGTGCCAGCAGTCTCGGGAGGGCCCCCAATGAGCAGTTCTTC	TRBJ2-1	TRBV6-6	TRBD2	NA
CASSLGRVGVNEQFF	TGTGCCAGCAGCTTAGGGCGCGTCGGTGTAAATGAGCAGTTCTTC	TRBJ2-1	TRBV7-3	NA	NA
CASSERWSSGELFF	TGTGCCAGCAGTGAAAGGTGGAGCTCCGGGGAGCTGTTTTTT	TRBJ2-2	TRBV2	NA	NA
CASSPYLQETQYF	TGTGCCAGCAGCCCTTACCTACAGGAGACCCAGTACTTC	TRBJ2-5	TRBV7-2	NA	NA
CASRRNTGSPVDYGYTF	TGTGCCAGCAGACGTAACACAGGGAGCCCTGTGGACTATGGCTACACCTTC	TRBJ1-2	TRBV14	NA	NA
CASSRDINYGYTF	TGTGCCAGCAGCCGGGACATAAACTATGGCTACACCTTC	TRBJ1-2	TRBV6-6	NA	NA
CASSQAGLAGGYNEQFF	TGTGCCAGCAGCCAAGCCGGACTAGCGGGAGGGTACAATGAGCAGTTCTTC	TRBJ2-1	TRBV4-2	TRBD2	NA
CATSRDGTALSYGYTF	TGTGCCACCAGCAGAGACGGGACAGCCCTTTCCTATGGCTACACCTTC	TRBJ1-2	TRBV15	TRBD1	few
CASSPLIYGYTF	TGTGCCAGCAGTCCCCTAATCTATGGCTACACCTTC	TRBJ1-2	TRBV28	NA	NA